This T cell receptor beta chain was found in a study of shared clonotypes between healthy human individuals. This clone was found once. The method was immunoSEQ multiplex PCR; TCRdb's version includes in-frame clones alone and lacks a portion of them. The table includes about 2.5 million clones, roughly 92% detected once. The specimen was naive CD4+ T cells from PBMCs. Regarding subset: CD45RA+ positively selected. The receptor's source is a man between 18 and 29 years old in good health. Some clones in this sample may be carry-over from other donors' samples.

CDR3 loop: CAWSVFLAGGSKVGELFF. CDR3 DNA sequence: TGTGCCTGGAGTGTATTCCTGGCGGGAGGGTCTAAGGTCGGGGAGCTGTTTTTT. This chain joins TRBV30 and TRBJ2-2, with 9 bases identical to TRBD2. Germline assignment: CDR1 GTSNPN and CDR2 SVGIG (reference sequence). After removal of 0 bases from V and 7 bases from J, the junction contained 15 bases not matched to a gene. This CDR3 is 18 amino acids long. Drawing the rest from reference TRBV30 and TRBJ2-2, the complete variable domain is SQTIHQWPATLVQPVGSPLSLECTVEGTSNPNLYWYRQAAGRGLQLLFYSVGIGQISSEVPQNLSASRPQDRQFILSSKKLLLSDSGFYLCAWSVFLAGGSKVGELFFGEGSRLTVL.